The 27 T cell receptor beta chains given below trace back to one sample, sequenced in a study of cytomegalovirus exposure and HLA in healthy donors (dated by TCRdb to 2016 to 2017). Receptor libraries were prepared by the immunoSEQ multiplex PCR assay. For the multiplex PCR, a mixture combining 60 forward primers for TCR Vbeta segments and 13 reverse primers for TCR Jbeta segments was used. TCRdb provides this immuneACCESS table in a form limited to in-frame rearrangements. Some clones are lacking; in checked studies, under half of them reflect an unresolved V gene, and why the rest are absent is not known. In this sample the table shows approximately 150,000 clones, just over 70% of which occur a single time. 2% to 2.5% of the sample comes from the top ten. Input material: PBMCs. All receptors come from a human donor in good health.

This clone was recorded once. The CDR3 sequence is CASITQGARAAFF. DNA for the CDR3: TGTGCCAGCATCACACAGGGGGCTCGAGCGGCTTTCTTT. The rearrangement links TRBV6-1 to TRBJ1-1; 9 bases map to TRBD1. Germline CDR1 is MNHNS and CDR2 is SASEGT. The junction had 11 bases not matched to a gene; V was cut back by 7 bases and J by 11 bases. The CDR3 is 13 residues long.

The V call is TRBV2, the J call TRBJ1-5; 9 bases align to TRBD1. The length of the CDR3 is 14 residues. The V segment lost 4 bases and the J segment 9 bases; nucleotides outside the gene matches: 7. Germline loops: CDR1 SNHLY, CDR2 FYNNEI. CDR3 in amino acids: CASSGGTGLWPQHF. The CDR3 DNA is TGTGCCAGCAGTGGGGGGACAGGGTTATGGCCCCAGCATTTT.

The gene calls are TRBV5-4 and TRBJ1-2, with TRBD1 identical over 9 bases. There are 18 residues in the CDR3. Germline values: CDR1 SGHNT, CDR2 YYREEE (reference sequence). The V gene end was trimmed by 3 bases and the J gene end by 3 bases; junction bases not matched to a gene: 15. CDR3 DNA: TGTGCCAGCAGCTCGACCGGGACAGGGTCCCCCGGGTACTATGGCTACACCTTC. It translates to CASSSTGTGSPGYYGYTF.

Comments on this clone: Other DNA sequences from this sample encode an identical CDR3 as well. The chain combines TRBV27 with TRBJ2-4, with 7 bases lining up with TRBD2. The CDR3 spans 14 residues. Germline CDR1 and CDR2: MNHEY and SMNVEV (reference sequence). V gave up 5 bases and J gave up 9 bases; unmatched junction bases: 10. The CDR3 here is CASSPGRGLGIQYF. The CDR3 region has the DNA TGTGCCAGCAGTCCAGGGAGGGGATTGGGCATTCAGTACTTC.

This chain uses TRBV2 with TRBJ1-2; 12 bases match TRBD1. Germline CDR1 reads SNHLY; CDR2 reads FYNNEI. The CDR3 totals 14 residues. The trim removed 6 bases at V and 6 bases at J, leaving 5 bases unmatched. The CDR3 region has the DNA TGTGCCAGCAGACGGGACAGGGGGCAGAATGGCTACACCTTC. It specifies CASRRDRGQNGYTF.

This clone has just one count. The chain employs TRBV5-1 and TRBJ2-5, with unresolved D. Germline V gives CDR1 SGHRS, CDR2 YFSETQ. V lost 0 bases, J lost 3 bases, and 12 bases lay in between. The CDR3 consists of 15 residues. This CDR3 reads CASSLVGLVKETQYF. The DNA for the CDR3 is TGCGCCAGCAGCTTGGTCGGCCTAGTCAAAGAGACCCAGTACTTC. The full variable domain, rest sourced from reference TRBV5-1 and TRBJ2-5, is KAGVTQTPRYLIKTRGQQVTLSCSPISGHRSVSWYQQTPGQGLQFLFEYFSETQRNKGNFPGRFSGRQFSNSRSEMNVSTLELGDSALYLCASSLVGLVKETQYFGPGTRLLVL.

This chain joins TRBV7-9 and TRBJ2-1; 9 nucleotides line up with TRBD2. Germline lookup yields CDR1 SEHNR and CDR2 FQNEAQ (reference sequence). The V segment lost 5 bases and the J segment 0 bases; nucleotides outside the gene matches: 11. This CDR3 has 18 amino acids. The CDR3 sequence is CASSPSGADGSSYNEQFF. CDR3 bases: TGTGCCAGCAGCCCTAGCGGGGCGGACGGAAGCTCCTACAATGAGCAGTTCTTC. Supplemented by reference TRBV7-9 and TRBJ2-1, the full variable domain reads DTGVSQNPRHKITKRGQNVTFRCDPISEHNRLYWYRQTLGQGPEFLTYFQNEAQLEKSRLLSDRFSAERPKGSFSTLEIQRTEQGDSAMYLCASSPSGADGSSYNEQFFGPGTRLTVL.

The V and J genes are TRBV5-6 and TRBJ2-3; possible D gene TRBD2, 6 bases. V lost 3 bases, J lost 0 bases, and 8 bases lay in between. This CDR3 contains 14 residues. CDR1 is SGHDT, CDR2 YYEEEE, per germline. The DNA of the CDR3 is TGTGCCAGCAGCTCGGGACTTAGCACAGATACGCAGTATTTT. As protein: CASSSGLSTDTQYF.

The chain couples TRBV7-3 to TRBJ2-3; TRBD1 matches 8 bases. The CDR3 has 16 amino acids. Germline-derived CDR1 and CDR2 are SGHTA and FQGTGA. V shed 10 bases and J 1 base; nucleotides not matched to a gene: 13. The CDR3 here is CATAEPPTGGTDTQYF. For the CDR3, the DNA is TGTGCCACCGCCGAGCCGCCGACAGGGGGCACAGATACGCAGTATTTT.

This chain connects TRBV7-2 to TRBJ1-5, with 8 nucleotides matching TRBD1. The V and J ends lost 5 bases and 2 bases, in that order; junction bases with no gene match: 8. The CDR3 extends over 16 amino acids. In germline, CDR1 is SGHTA, CDR2 FQGNSA. Written as DNA, the CDR3 is TGTGCCAGCAGCACCCAGGGGGCGCACGGCAATCAGCCCCAGCATTTT. Its protein product is CASSTQGAHGNQPQHF. The whole variable domain, remainder taken from reference TRBV7-2 and TRBJ1-5, is GAGVSQSPSNKVTEKGKDVELRCDPISGHTALYWYRQSLGQGLEFLIYFQGNSAPDKSGLPSDRFSAERTGGSVSTLTIQRTQQEDSAVYLCASSTQGAHGNQPQHFGDGTRLSIL.

This rearrangement joins TRBV11-1 to TRBJ1-1; D is undetermined. The germline V and J ends were trimmed by 5 bases and 7 bases, with 8 bases remaining between them. The CDR3 is 11 residues long. Germline CDR1 and CDR2: SGHAT and FQDESV (reference sequence). The CDR3 here is CASSLSNEAFF. The CDR3 coding sequence is TGTGCCAGCAGCCTGTCTAATGAAGCTTTCTTT. Filled out from reference TRBV11-1 and TRBJ1-1, the complete variable domain reads EAEVAQSPRYKITEKSQAVAFWCDPISGHATLYWYRQILGQGPELLVQFQDESVVDDSQLPKDRFSAERLKGVDSTLKIQPAELGDSAMYLCASSLSNEAFFGQGTRLTVV.

The chain has TRBV30 and TRBJ2-3; maybe TRBD2 (6 bases). Germline V gene sequence: CDR1 GTSNPN, CDR2 SVGIG (reference sequence). This CDR3 has 14 amino acids. Trimming took off 1 base at V and 0 bases at J, with 8 bases between the two ends. The CDR3 here is CAWSGGTSTDTQYF. In DNA form, the CDR3 reads TGTGCCTGGAGTGGGGGGACTAGCACAGATACGCAGTATTTT. Together with reference TRBV30 and TRBJ2-3, the CDR3 gives the full variable domain: SQTIHQWPATLVQPVGSPLSLECTVEGTSNPNLYWYRQAAGRGLQLLFYSVGIGQISSEVPQNLSASRPQDRQFILSSKKLLLSDSGFYLCAWSGGTSTDTQYFGPGTRLTVL.

This chain joins TRBV6-1 and TRBJ1-1, with a weak D call TRBD1 (5 bases). Germline lookup yields CDR1 MNHNS and CDR2 SASEGT. V was trimmed by 8 bases and J by 2 bases, leaving 9 bases between them. CDR3 length equals 12 residues. DNA of the CDR3: TGTGCCAGCGGTGGGGCTAACACTGAAGCTTTCTTT. Translating gives CASGGANTEAFF.

This chain links TRBV7-2 with TRBJ1-4; TRBD1 agrees at 8 bases. This CDR3 has 15 amino acids. With 5 bases clipped from V and 8 bases from J, the junction kept 10 bases outside the gene matches. Germline assignment: CDR1 SGHTA and CDR2 FQGNSA. Here the CDR3 DNA reads TGTGCCAGCAGCCCCGACACAGGGGGTTGGGAAAAACTGTTTTTT. Translating it yields CASSPDTGGWEKLFF. Full variable domain (remainder filled in from reference TRBV7-2 and TRBJ1-4): GAGVSQSPSNKVTEKGKDVELRCDPISGHTALYWYRQSLGQGLEFLIYFQGNSAPDKSGLPSDRFSAERTGGSVSTLTIQRTQQEDSAVYLCASSPDTGGWEKLFFGSGTQLSVL.

CDR3 coding DNA: TGTGCCAGCAGCACTCCGGGACAATATTCACCCCTCCACTTT. This gives the protein CASSTPGQYSPLHF. The chain recombines TRBV7-6 with TRBJ1-6; TRBD1 might be the D (6 bases). The CDR3 totals 14 residues. V gave up 5 bases and J gave up 8 bases, with 13 bases separating them. Germline V gene sequence: CDR1 SGHVS, CDR2 FNYEAQ.

The chain links TRBV6-6 to TRBJ1-1; D is perhaps TRBD1 (5 bases). Germline CDR1 MNHNY, CDR2 SVGAGI (reference sequence). The CDR3 covers 13 residues. The ends were cut back, 5 bases at V and 0 bases at J, with 7 bases in the middle. The CDR3 DNA sequence: TGTGCCAGCAGTATCAGGGTGAACACTGAAGCTTTCTTT. It encodes CASSIRVNTEAFF.

This clone was counted between two and nine times. V and J are TRBV14 and TRBJ2-7; 8 nucleotides agree with TRBD2. Germline assignment: CDR1 SGHDN and CDR2 FVKESK. Trimming cost V 4 bases and J 7 bases; bases outside gene matches: 3. The CDR3 covers 12 residues. The CDR3 nucleotides read TGTGCCAGCAGCCGGAGCGGGGGAGAGCAGTACTTC. As protein: CASSRSGGEQYF.

The V call is TRBV18, the J call TRBJ2-3; 9 nucleotides align to TRBD1. Germline CDR1 is KGHSH and CDR2 is LQKENI. V lost 3 bases and J lost 2; bases outside the gene matches: 3. The CDR3 loop spans 15 amino acids. The CDR3 bases are TGTGCCAGCTCACCCGGACAGGGGAACACAGATACGCAGTATTTT. As protein: CASSPGQGNTDTQYF.

The chain joins TRBV11-3 to TRBJ2-5; a possible D gene is TRBD1 (7 bases). Trimming stripped 6 bases from V and 2 bases from J, with 19 bases between. The CDR3 has 16 amino acids. CDR1 SGHNT and CDR2 YENEEA come from the germline V gene. The CDR3 sequence: CASSISAGGRQETQYF. CDR3 nucleotides: TGTGCCAGCAGTATATCGGCAGGGGGGCGTCAAGAGACCCAGTACTTC.

The chain joins TRBV4-1 to TRBJ1-1; D remains unclear. V lost 2 bases and J 1 base, leaving 5 bases between the germline ends. Germline-derived CDR1 and CDR2 are MGHRA and YSYEKL. The CDR3 extends over 13 amino acids. The CDR3 is CASSQLGNTEAFF. CDR3 sequence (DNA): TGCGCCAGCAGCCAACTAGGGAACACTGAAGCTTTCTTT.

This chain connects TRBV10-2 to TRBJ1-2; the match to TRBD1 covers 9 bases. The CDR3 is 14 amino acids. From germline, CDR1 is WSHSY and CDR2 SAAADI. J lost 2 bases, V lost 6 bases, and 4 bases had no gene match. This CDR3 is CASRAGQGNYGYTF. CDR3 coding DNA: TGCGCCAGCAGAGCAGGACAGGGGAACTATGGCTACACCTTC.

The chain joins TRBV7-9 to TRBJ1-1; maybe TRBD1 (5 bases). Germline V gives CDR1 SEHNR, CDR2 FQNEAQ (reference sequence). The CDR3 is 15 residues long. Trimming removed 3 bases at V and 2 bases at J, with 13 bases between. The CDR3 protein is CASSFLQDTNTEAFF. CDR3 DNA: TGTGCCAGCAGCTTTCTACAGGATACCAACACTGAAGCTTTCTTT.

This clone was counted between two and nine times. The V call is TRBV19, the J call TRBJ2-3; D might be TRBD1 (5 bases). V was shortened by 1 base and J by 0 bases, with 8 bases between the two germline ends. Germline loops: CDR1 LNHDA, CDR2 SQIVND (reference sequence). This CDR3 comprises 15 residues. CDR3 bases: TGTGCCAGTAGTATAGGGGGCCTTAGCACAGATACGCAGTATTTT. Translated, it gives CASSIGGLSTDTQYF. Drawing the rest from reference TRBV19 and TRBJ2-3, the complete variable domain is DGGITQSPKYLFRKEGQNVTLSCEQNLNHDAMYWYRQDPGQGLRLIYYSQIVNDFQKGDIAEGYSVSREKKESFPLTVTSAQKNPTAFYLCASSIGGLSTDTQYFGPGTRLTVL.

V is TRBV10-3 and J is TRBJ2-7, with a weak D call TRBD2 (5 bases). The CDR3 sequence is 15 residues long. Germline CDR1 reads ENHRY; CDR2 reads SYGVKD. Trimming stripped 3 bases from V and 1 base from J, with 13 bases between. The DNA of the CDR3 is TGTGCCATCAGTGAAGCCGAGGGATTATCCTACGAGCAGTACTTC. Residues: CAISEAEGLSYEQYF.

The J gene is TRBJ2-6, the V gene TRBV19; TRBD2 matches at 7 bases. The ends lost 8 bases at V and 1 base at J; junction bases unmatched: 5. Germline V gene lookup returns CDR1 LNHDA and CDR2 SQIVND (reference sequence). The CDR3 covers 15 residues. Here the CDR3 DNA reads TGTGCCAGTCAGGGAGGGGAGTCTGGGGCCAACGTCCTGACTTTC. It specifies CASQGGESGANVLTF.

The chain uses TRBV7-9 and TRBJ2-3; TRBD1 is a possible D gene (6 bases). In germline, CDR1 is SEHNR, CDR2 FQNEAQ (reference sequence). CDR3 size: 13 residues. The V gene lost 8 bases and the J gene lost 3 bases, with 12 bases spanning the gap. In DNA form, the CDR3 reads TGTGCCAGCGGCATGGGGGCAACAGATACGCAGTATTTT. Translated, it gives CASGMGATDTQYF.

This chain uses TRBV7-2 with TRBJ2-1, with TRBD2 matching over 10 bases. Per germline, CDR1 SGHTA and CDR2 FQGNSA. The CDR3 contains 17 residues. J was trimmed by 3 bases and V by 5 bases; bases with no gene match: 10. The CDR3 DNA is TGTGCCAGCAGCCGAAGGGCTAGCGGGGGCAGCTACAATGAGCAGTTCTTC. It codes for CASSRRASGGSYNEQFF.